This T cell receptor beta chain was recovered during a study of neoadjuvant nivolumab and ipilimumab in lung cancer. Regarding the study as a whole: Only two of four nivolumab-treated tumors gained richness and clonality by surgery. Only a single major-pathologic-response sample was available for clonality analysis. TCR richness and clonality were higher in tumors than adjacent uninvolved lung. Only a small number of samples underwent TCR sequencing.

The protocol was immunoSEQ multiplex PCR, while the TCRdb copy is restricted to in-frame clones and leaves out a portion. The table has around 4,500 clones, 73% seen once. This clone was seen more than once but under ten times. Its antigen is still unknown. The length of the CDR3 is 13 residues. Germline V lookup: CDR1 SEHNR, CDR2 FQNEAQ (reference sequence). V was clipped by 3 bases and J by 3 bases, with 8 bases between them. This TCR came from an adult with non-small cell lung cancer. Material: tumor tissue, obtained after neoadjuvant nivolumab, alone or with ipilimumab, at or shortly before surgery. V gene TRBV7-9 combines with J gene TRBJ1-1, with no clear D. The CDR3 DNA reads TGTGCCAGCAGCTTCTCCGTAGACACTGAAGCTTTCTTT. Protein sequence: CASSFSVDTEAFF.